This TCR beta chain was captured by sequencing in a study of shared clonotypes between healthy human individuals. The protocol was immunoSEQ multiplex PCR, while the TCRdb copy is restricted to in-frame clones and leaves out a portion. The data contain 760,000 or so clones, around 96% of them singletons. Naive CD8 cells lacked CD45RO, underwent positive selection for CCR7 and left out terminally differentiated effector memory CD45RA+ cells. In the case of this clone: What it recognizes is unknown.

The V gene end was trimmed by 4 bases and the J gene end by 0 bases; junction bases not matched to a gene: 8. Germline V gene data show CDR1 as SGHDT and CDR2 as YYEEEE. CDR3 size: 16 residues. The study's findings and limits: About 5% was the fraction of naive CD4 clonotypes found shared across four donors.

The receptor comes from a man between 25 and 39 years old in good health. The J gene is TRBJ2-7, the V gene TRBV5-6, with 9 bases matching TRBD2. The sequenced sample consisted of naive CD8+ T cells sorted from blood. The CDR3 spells CASSDSGLALSYEQYF. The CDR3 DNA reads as TGTGCCAGCAGCGATTCCGGACTAGCGCTCTCCTACGAGCAGTACTTC.